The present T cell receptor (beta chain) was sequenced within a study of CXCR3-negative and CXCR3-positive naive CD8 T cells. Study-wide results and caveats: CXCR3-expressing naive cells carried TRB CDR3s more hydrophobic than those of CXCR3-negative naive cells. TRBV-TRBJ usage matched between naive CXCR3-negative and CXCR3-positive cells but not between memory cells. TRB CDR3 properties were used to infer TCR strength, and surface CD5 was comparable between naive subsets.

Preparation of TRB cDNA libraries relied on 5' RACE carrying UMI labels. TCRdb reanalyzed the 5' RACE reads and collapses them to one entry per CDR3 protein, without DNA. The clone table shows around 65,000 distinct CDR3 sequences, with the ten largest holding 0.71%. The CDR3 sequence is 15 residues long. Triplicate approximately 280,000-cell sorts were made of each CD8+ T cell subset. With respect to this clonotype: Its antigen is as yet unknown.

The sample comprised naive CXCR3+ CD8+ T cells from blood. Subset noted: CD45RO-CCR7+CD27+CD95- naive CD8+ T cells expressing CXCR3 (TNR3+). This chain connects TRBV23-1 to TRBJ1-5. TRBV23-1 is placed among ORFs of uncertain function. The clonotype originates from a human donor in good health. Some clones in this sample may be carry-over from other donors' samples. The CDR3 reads CASSQRQFSNQPQHF.